The 29 T cell receptor beta chains below come from one sample, sequenced in a study of blood T cell repertoires in COVID-19. The data were produced by immunoSEQ multiplex PCR, yet TCRdb's version contains in-frame clones alone and is incomplete. This sample has 70,000 or so clones; around 86% occur once, and the top ten carry more than 15%. The source material was peripheral blood. These receptors originate from a man in his forties or fifties with COVID-19, enrolled during active disease.

This clone was counted a few times. The chain employs TRBV11-2 and TRBJ1-1; D unclear. Trimming took 9 bases from V and 1 from J, leaving 15 bases between them. CDR1 and CDR2 (germline): SGHAT, FQNNGV. This CDR3 contains 14 residues. CDR3 DNA: TGTGCCAGTAATCCAGGCGTCACGAACACTGAAGCTTTCTTT. Protein: CASNPGVTNTEAFF.

The chain links TRBV6-7 to TRBJ1-5; 10 bases match TRBD1. TRBV6-7 has ORF status, its function being uncertain. V was pared by 0 bases and J by 4 bases, with 6 bases of the junction left unmatched. The CDR3 has 17 amino acids. CDR3 residues: CASSYSMGQGYNQPQHF. CDR3 DNA sequence: TGTGCCAGCAGTTACTCGATGGGACAGGGGTATAATCAGCCCCAGCATTTT.

This clone has just one count. The V gene is TRBV25-1, the J gene TRBJ2-3; D perhaps matches TRBD2 (6 bases). The CDR3 contains 14 residues. Germline lookup yields CDR1 MGHDK and CDR2 SYGVNS. Trimming shortened V by 2 bases and J by 4 bases, and 10 bases separated the two germline ends. CDR3 region: CASSEAGSADTQYF. Here the CDR3 DNA reads TGTGCCAGCAGTGAAGCGGGGTCGGCAGATACGCAGTATTTT. Together with reference TRBV25-1 and TRBJ2-3, the CDR3 gives the full variable domain: EADIYQTPRYLVIGTGKKITLECSQTMGHDKMYWYQQDPGMELHLIHYSYGVNSTEKGDLSSESTVSRIRTEHFPLTLESARPSHTSQYLCASSEAGSADTQYFGPGTRLTVL.

The chain links TRBV6-5 to TRBJ2-3, with 7 bases matching TRBD1. Germline V gene sequence: CDR1 MNHEY, CDR2 SVGAGI. This CDR3 region has 15 residues. With 5 bases clipped from V and 5 bases from J, the junction kept 10 bases outside the gene matches. The CDR3 protein is CASSPGTAEGDTQYF. The DNA for the CDR3 is TGTGCCAGCAGTCCCGGGACAGCAGAGGGAGATACGCAGTATTTT.

This clone was detected only once. The chain links TRBV9 to TRBJ1-4; D not certain. CDR1 is SGDLS, CDR2 YYNGEE, per germline. The CDR3 loop spans 15 amino acids. V was clipped by 1 base and J by 4 bases, with 11 bases between them. The CDR3 coding sequence is TGTGCCAGCAGCGTAACTCAGGCGAGTAATGAAAAACTGTTTTTT. Residues: CASSVTQASNEKLFF.

The chain is built from TRBV4-2 and TRBJ2-1; D might be TRBD1 (6 bases). This CDR3 is 15 amino acids long. The germline V gene encodes CDR1 LGHNA and CDR2 YNFKEQ. With 1 base removed from V and 7 bases from J, the gap between germline ends came to 14 bases. The DNA for the CDR3 is TGTGCCAGCAGCCAAGGAGAGGGGGTGGGGAATGAGCAGTTCTTC. Translation gives CASSQGEGVGNEQFF.

The chain combines TRBV11-1 with TRBJ1-1; 7 nucleotides line up with TRBD1. This CDR3 region has 13 residues. Germline V gene lookup returns CDR1 SGHAT and CDR2 FQDESV (reference sequence). The trim removed 1 base at V and 7 bases at J, leaving 3 bases unmatched. CDR3 in amino acids: CASSLVGGDEAFF. DNA for the CDR3: TGTGCCAGCAGCTTAGTAGGGGGCGATGAAGCTTTCTTT. The full variable domain, with the rest looked up from reference TRBV11-1 and TRBJ1-1, is EAEVAQSPRYKITEKSQAVAFWCDPISGHATLYWYRQILGQGPELLVQFQDESVVDDSQLPKDRFSAERLKGVDSTLKIQPAELGDSAMYLCASSLVGGDEAFFGQGTRLTVV.

The chain employs TRBV4-2 and TRBJ2-3; TRBD2 agrees at 8 bases. The CDR3 runs 14 residues. V shed 4 bases and J 6 bases; nucleotides not matched to a gene: 6. Per germline, CDR1 LGHNA and CDR2 YNFKEQ. CDR3 nucleotide sequence: TGTGCCAGCAGCCCTTATCGGGGGGGGGATACGCAGTATTTT. Encoded protein: CASSPYRGGDTQYF.

This sequence joins TRBV4-2 and TRBJ2-5; perhaps TRBD1 as D (6 bases). Germline CDR1 is LGHNA and CDR2 is YNFKEQ. The CDR3 has 17 residues. Trimming pared 1 base from V and 2 bases from J, leaving 17 bases between. CDR3 amino acids: CASSQGWDGRGQETQYF. DNA of the CDR3: TGTGCCAGCAGCCAAGGTTGGGACGGAAGGGGGCAAGAGACCCAGTACTTC.

This clone was observed a single time. The genes are TRBV28 and TRBJ2-7; TRBD2 agrees at 7 bases. After removal of 5 bases from V and 6 bases from J, the junction contained 19 bases not matched to a gene. Germline CDR1 MDHEN, CDR2 SYDVKM. The CDR3 totals 17 residues. CDR3 in amino acids: CASSPAPLQPWGGEQYF. DNA of the CDR3: TGTGCCAGCAGTCCTGCCCCCCTACAGCCCTGGGGGGGCGAGCAGTACTTC. The variable domain in full, completed from reference TRBV28 and TRBJ2-7, reads DVKVTQSSRYLVKRTGEKVFLECVQDMDHENMFWYRQDPGLGLRLIYFSYDVKMKEKGDIPEGYSVSREKKERFSLILESASTNQTSMYLCASSPAPLQPWGGEQYFGPGTRLTVT.

The CDR3 region is CASRSTSGFYNEQFF. The CDR3 DNA is TGTGCCAGCAGATCAACTAGCGGGTTCTACAATGAGCAGTTCTTC. The rearrangement uses TRBV2 and TRBJ2-1; 9 bases are a match to TRBD2. The CDR3 extends over 15 amino acids. Germline V lookup: CDR1 SNHLY, CDR2 FYNNEI. J gave up 3 bases and V 6 bases, and 6 bases lay outside the gene matches.

This chain links TRBV28 with TRBJ1-1; tentatively, D is TRBD1 (6 bases). Looked up from germline, CDR1 is MDHEN and CDR2 is SYDVKM. The CDR3 runs to 11 residues. V lost 10 bases, J lost 6 bases, and 12 bases lay in between. CDR3 coding DNA: TGTGCCACCCTACAGGGCCCTGAAGCTTTCTTT. Residues: CATLQGPEAFF.

A note on this clone: Other DNA sequences in this specimen translate into the identical CDR3. The chain is built from TRBV2 and TRBJ2-7, with TRBD2 as a possible D gene (5 bases). Germline values: CDR1 SNHLY, CDR2 FYNNEI. The V and J ends lost 3 bases and 4 bases respectively, with 7 bases between them. This CDR3 spans 12 amino acids. DNA for the CDR3: TGTGCCAGCAGTGAGGGCGGGTACGAGCAGTACTTC. The encoded protein is CASSEGGYEQYF.

This clone was counted between two and nine times. V usage is TRBV30 and J usage is TRBJ1-1; perhaps TRBD1 as D (6 bases). V lost 3 bases and J 1 base, leaving 9 bases between the germline ends. The CDR3 runs to 13 residues. Looked up from germline, CDR1 is GTSNPN and CDR2 is SVGIG (reference sequence). CDR3 sequence reads: CAWSADRNTEAFF. CDR3 coding DNA: TGTGCCTGGAGCGCGGACAGGAACACTGAAGCTTTCTTT.

This chain links TRBV18 with TRBJ2-7; 10 bases align to TRBD2. Germline CDR1 reads KGHSH; CDR2 reads LQKENI. The J segment lost 4 bases and the V segment lost 1 base, leaving 4 bases of the junction unmatched. The CDR3 loop spans 15 amino acids. Here the CDR3 DNA reads TGTGCCAGCTCACCACTGGCTAGCGGGGGATACGAGCAGTACTTC. Its translation: CASSPLASGGYEQYF.

J is TRBJ2-2 and V is TRBV13; 9 bases fit TRBD1. CDR1 and CDR2 (germline): PRHDT, FYEKMQ (reference sequence). This CDR3 has 17 amino acids. V was clipped by 4 bases and J by 5 bases; unmatched bases: 11. As DNA, the CDR3 is TGTGCCAGCAGCTCGGAACAGGGGGCTAGTGCAACCGGGGAGCTGTTTTTT. It translates to CASSSEQGASATGELFF.

V usage is TRBV28 and J usage is TRBJ2-7; D gene uncertain. The V end lost 8 bases, the J end lost 3 bases, and 20 bases lay between the germline ends. The CDR3 loop spans 15 amino acids. Per germline, CDR1 MDHEN and CDR2 SYDVKM. The chain's CDR3 is CASRFERFGSYEQYF. In DNA, the CDR3 is TGTGCCAGCCGCTTTGAGAGGTTTGGTAGCTACGAGCAGTACTTC.

This clone turned up a few times. The chain joins TRBV3-1 (or the pseudogene TRBV3-2) to TRBJ2-7, with D possibly matching TRBD1 (5 bases). The length of the CDR3 is 15 residues. V gave up 4 bases and J gave up 2 bases, with 15 bases separating them. CDR1 LGHDT and CDR2 YNNKEL come from the germline V gene (reference sequence). The CDR3: CASSPGIDSTYEQYF. CDR3 nucleotides: TGTGCCAGCAGCCCTGGGATTGACAGCACCTACGAGCAGTACTTC.

The rearrangement uses TRBV6-5 and TRBJ2-5; no clear D. The CDR3 has 13 residues. CDR1 is MNHEY, CDR2 SVGAGI, per germline. The V end lost 8 bases, the J end lost 5 bases, and 15 bases lay between the germline ends. The CDR3 DNA is TGTGCCAGCGCAATTGGGTTCGGGGAGACCCAGTACTTC. It specifies CASAIGFGETQYF.

This clone was found once. The rearrangement joins TRBV28 to TRBJ1-2; TRBD1 is a possible D gene (6 bases). Trimming cost V 4 bases and J 2 bases, with 11 bases left between them. This CDR3 is built from 14 residues. Germline V gene data show CDR1 as MDHEN and CDR2 as SYDVKM. The CDR3 DNA is TGTGCCAGCAGTTCGACAGGAGAAAACTATGGCTACACCTTC. It specifies CASSSTGENYGYTF.

Only one count was recorded for this clone. The chain links TRBV29-1 to TRBJ2-7; 10 nucleotides agree with TRBD1. The germline CDR1 and CDR2 sequences are SQVTM and ANQGSEA. V shed 6 bases, J shed 1 base, and the junction held 3 bases outside the gene matches. The CDR3 length is 13 residues. CDR3 sequence: CSVGDRGSYEQYF. The DNA for the CDR3 is TGCAGCGTGGGGGACAGGGGTTCCTACGAGCAGTACTTC.

The chain combines TRBV30 with TRBJ2-5; 7 positions match TRBD1. Germline-derived CDR1 and CDR2 are GTSNPN and SVGIG (reference sequence). V lost 4 bases and J lost 4; bases outside the gene matches: 6. The CDR3 totals 13 residues. The CDR3 bases are TGTGCCTGGAACCAGGGGGTTGGAGAGACCCAGTACTTC. This sequence encodes CAWNQGVGETQYF. The full variable domain, its missing parts supplied by reference TRBV30 and TRBJ2-5, is SQTIHQWPATLVQPVGSPLSLECTVEGTSNPNLYWYRQAAGRGLQLLFYSVGIGQISSEVPQNLSASRPQDRQFILSSKKLLLSDSGFYLCAWNQGVGETQYFGPGTRLLVL.

The genes are TRBV4-2 and TRBJ2-4; 12 bases are a match to TRBD1. The CDR3 length is 17 residues. Germline loops: CDR1 LGHNA, CDR2 YNFKEQ. Trimming took 5 bases from V and 9 from J; bases not matched to a gene: 14. The CDR3 nucleotides are TGTGCCAGCAGCGTACAACCAACGGGACAGGGGGCAAGCATTCAGTACTTC. Its protein product is CASSVQPTGQGASIQYF.

The chain uses TRBV2 and TRBJ1-4, with TRBD1 matching 9 bases. The germline V gene has CDR1 SNHLY and CDR2 FYNNEI. After removal of 3 bases from V and 5 bases from J, the junction contained 4 bases not matched to a gene. The CDR3 consists of 15 residues. In DNA, the CDR3 is TGTGCCAGCAGTGAGCTGGGGACAGGGAATGAAAAACTGTTTTTT. This encodes CASSELGTGNEKLFF.

V and J are TRBV9 and TRBJ2-2; 7 bases fit TRBD1. With V trimmed by 0 bases and J by 7 bases, 12 bases remained unmatched. CDR3 length equals 17 residues. The germline gives CDR1 SGDLS, CDR2 YYNGEE. CDR3 bases: TGTGCCAGCAGCGTAGAAATGGCAGGGGGAGCCCACGGGGAGCTGTTTTTT. Translated: CASSVEMAGGAHGELFF.

The CDR3 loop is CASSLIPLYGYTF. The CDR3 DNA sequence: TGCGCCAGCAGCCTGATTCCCCTATATGGCTACACCTTC. This sequence joins TRBV5-1 and TRBJ1-2; no firm D call. Germline V CDR1 and CDR2: SGHRS, YFSETQ. Trimming shortened V by 4 bases and J by 5 bases, and 12 bases separated the two germline ends. The CDR3 consists of 13 residues.

The rearrangement links TRBV9 to TRBJ2-2, with D perhaps TRBD2 (5 bases). The length of the CDR3 is 16 residues. The V gene's germline CDR1 is SGDLS and CDR2 YYNGEE. Trimming stripped 3 bases from V and 6 bases from J, with 18 bases between. The CDR3 spells CASSALLGSRSGELFF. The DNA of the CDR3 is TGTGCCAGCAGCGCTTTATTGGGGAGCCGTTCCGGGGAGCTGTTTTTT.

V is TRBV7-9 and J is TRBJ2-7; a possible D gene is TRBD1 (7 bases). This CDR3 is 15 amino acids long. Looked up from germline, CDR1 is SEHNR and CDR2 is FQNEAQ (reference sequence). The V and J ends lost 1 base and 3 bases respectively, with 13 bases between them. CDR3 sequence: CASSLGGTEVYEQYF. CDR3 in DNA: TGTGCCAGCAGCTTAGGCGGGACAGAGGTCTACGAGCAGTACTTC.

Details on this clone: A junction boundary mismatches the germline segment, possibly from a read error. V is TRBV5-5 and J is TRBJ2-5; 9 positions match TRBD1. This CDR3 is built from 14 residues. Germline assignment: CDR1 SGHKS and CDR2 YYEKEE (reference sequence). Here the CDR3 reads CASRLDRGSETQYF. As DNA, the CDR3 is TGTGCCAGCAGATTGGACAGGGGCTCCGAGACCCAGTACTTC.